This paragraph reports one T cell receptor (beta chain). Germline CDR1 and CDR2: MGHRA and YSYEKL. The CDR3 has 16 residues. Germline trimming cut 3 bases from V and 7 bases from J; bases unmatched to any gene: 4. Control samples came 1 year after myeloablative marrow transplants with methotrexate plus calcineurin inhibitor. Here immunoSEQ multiplex PCR was the method, and the copy in TCRdb shows in-frame clones only, minus some. The profile covers approximately 10,000 clones, with approximately 80% appearing a single time and more than 3% taken by the ten largest. This entry belongs to a study of T cells after posttransplantation cyclophosphamide.

The TCR was taken from a male patient aged 25-45 years who received an allogeneic stem cell transplant from an unrelated donor, was CMV-positive, and had acute GVHD only. Some T cells may be supplied by the graft donor. This material consisted of PBMCs, taken 350 to 400 days after allogeneic stem cell transplant with calcineurin inhibitor and methotrexate. V is TRBV4-1 and J is TRBJ2-1; 15 bases map to TRBD2. CDR3 region: CASSQGLAGGRNEQFF. DNA of the CDR3: TGCGCCAGCAGCCAGGGACTAGCGGGAGGAAGGAATGAGCAGTTCTTC.